The sequence of this T cell receptor (beta chain) was determined in a study of T cells after yellow fever vaccination. Study summary: Where fractions had low cell numbers, libraries were prepared from them with the SMART-Seq v4 Ultra Low Input RNA kit.

Each CDR3 protein gets one entry after TCRdb re-called the 5' RACE reads with MiXCR. The sample lists 300,000 or so distinct CDR3 sequences, roughly 13% occurring once. In the case of this clonotype: The target antigen is unknown.

Study conclusions and caveats: Post-booster reappearance was seen for most primary-vaccination clones (roughly 96% CD4, roughly 88% CD8).

Material: CD4+ T cells sorted from PBMCs, obtained 45 days after the yellow fever booster vaccination. The sequence was collected from a man aged 30 to 39 who received the YFV17D yellow fever vaccine.

This CDR3 reads CASSLNSGGYTGELFF. DNA for the CDR3: TGTGCCAGCAGTTTAAACTCAGGGGGGTACACCGGGGAGCTGTTTTTT. The rearrangement uses TRBV12-3 or TRBV12-4 and TRBJ2-2; possibly TRBD1 for D (7 bases). CDR3 length: 16 residues. Deletions cut 2 bases from V and 3 bases from J, with 13 bases between.